A single sample gave rise to the 32 T cell receptor beta chains below, sequenced in a study of blood T cell repertoires in COVID-19. Measured with immunoSEQ multiplex PCR; TCRdb has only the in-frame clones, and not every one. The table has 250,000 or so clones, roughly 87% seen once. Sequenced: peripheral blood. The receptor source for this set is a woman aged 40 to 55 who had recovered from COVID-19.

This clone was seen only a few times. In nucleotides, the CDR3 is TGTGCCAGCAGTTTAGGCAAGGGCGGGGTCGAGCAGTACTTC. It translates to CASSLGKGGVEQYF. The chain links TRBV28 to TRBJ2-7; perhaps TRBD2 as D (6 bases). The V end lost 2 bases, the J end lost 6 bases, and 14 bases lay between the germline ends. The germline V gene encodes CDR1 MDHEN and CDR2 SYDVKM. This CDR3 is 14 amino acids long.

This clone was recorded a few times. CDR3 amino acids: CASSLVDREAFF. DNA for the CDR3: TGTGCCAGCAGCTTAGTTGATAGAGAAGCTTTCTTT. The V gene is TRBV7-9, the J gene TRBJ1-1; D ambiguous. With 1 base removed from V and 8 bases from J, the gap between germline ends came to 8 bases. Germline V CDR1 and CDR2: SEHNR, FQNEAQ (reference sequence). This CDR3 has 12 residues.

The J gene is TRBJ2-1, the V gene TRBV3-1 (or the pseudogene TRBV3-2); 13 bases agree with TRBD2. V shed 3 bases and J 6 bases; nucleotides not matched to a gene: 5. Germline lookup yields CDR1 LGHDT and CDR2 YNNKEL (reference sequence). CDR3 length: 16 residues. The CDR3 is CASSHLGLAGANEQFF. CDR3 bases: TGTGCCAGCAGCCACTTAGGACTAGCGGGAGCCAATGAGCAGTTCTTC.

This chain connects TRBV14 to TRBJ2-1; TRBD2 matches 14 bases. From germline, CDR1 is SGHDN and CDR2 FVKESK. The trim removed 1 base at V and 7 bases at J, leaving 9 bases unmatched. The CDR3 is made up of 18 amino acids. CDR3 bases: TGTGCCAGCAGCCAAGCAGGACTAGCGGGAGGCTCCTCTAATGAGCAGTTCTTC. Its translation: CASSQAGLAGGSSNEQFF.

The J gene is TRBJ2-1, the V gene TRBV5-4; 10 nucleotides agree with TRBD2. Trimming removed 5 bases from V and 10 bases from J; junction bases left unmatched: 6. Per germline, CDR1 SGHNT and CDR2 YYREEE (reference sequence). The CDR3 extends over 13 amino acids. CDR3 coding DNA: TGTGCCAGCAGGCTAGCGGGAGTTGGCGAGCAGTTCTTC. It specifies CASRLAGVGEQFF.

The gene calls are TRBV4-1 and TRBJ2-3; D gene uncertain. This CDR3 comprises 13 residues. Germline values: CDR1 MGHRA, CDR2 YSYEKL. The V end was cut by 2 bases, the J end by 5 bases, with 8 bases between. CDR3 sequence: CASSQQPKDTQYF. CDR3 bases: TGCGCCAGCAGCCAACAACCTAAAGATACGCAGTATTTT.

The V gene is TRBV5-1, the J gene TRBJ1-2, with 10 bases lining up with TRBD1. The V gene end was trimmed by 3 bases and the J gene end by 5 bases; junction bases not matched to a gene: 7. The V gene's germline CDR1 is SGHRS and CDR2 YFSETQ. This CDR3 comprises 15 residues. Written as DNA, the CDR3 is TGCGCCAGCAGCTCACCGGGACAGGGGAATTATGGCTACACCTTC. Its protein is CASSSPGQGNYGYTF.

This clone appeared a single time. The V call is TRBV4-1, the J call TRBJ2-5; D may be TRBD2 (5 bases). The germline V gene encodes CDR1 MGHRA and CDR2 YSYEKL. V lost 0 bases and J lost 2, with 16 bases in between. CDR3 length equals 17 residues. This CDR3 is CASSQDKGSDTQETQYF. The CDR3 nucleotides are TGCGCCAGCAGCCAAGATAAGGGTAGCGACACACAAGAGACCCAGTACTTC.

The chain combines TRBV5-1 with TRBJ1-2; no reliable D call. The CDR3 is made up of 15 amino acids. Trimming left V 0 bases short and J 8 bases short, with 17 bases between. Germline assignment: CDR1 SGHRS and CDR2 YFSETQ. The CDR3 sequence is CASSLGESLARGYTF. For the CDR3, the DNA is TGCGCCAGCAGCTTGGGTGAGTCCCTGGCGCGGGGCTACACCTTC.

This clone showed up just a few times. The genes are TRBV7-2 and TRBJ2-7; the D gene is possibly TRBD1 (6 bases). This CDR3 has 15 residues. Germline values: CDR1 SGHTA, CDR2 FQGNSA. V gave up 5 bases and J gave up 3 bases, with 17 bases separating them. The CDR3 bases are TGTGCCAGCAGCAAACAGGGTTCCCTTCTCTACGAGCAGTACGTC. This codes for CASSKQGSLLYEQYV.

This chain links TRBV5-5 with TRBJ2-1; TRBD2 agrees at 12 bases. Per germline, CDR1 SGHKS and CDR2 YYEKEE (reference sequence). The CDR3 spans 15 residues. V shed 6 bases, J shed 6 bases, and the junction held 7 bases outside the gene matches. The CDR3 DNA reads as TGTGCCAGCACCCCTATACTAGCGGGGGGCAATGAGCAGTTCTTC. Its protein product is CASTPILAGGNEQFF.

The chain combines TRBV12-3 or TRBV12-4 with TRBJ1-6; D is undetermined. V was trimmed by 7 bases and J by 7 bases, leaving 11 bases between them. The CDR3 loop spans 13 amino acids. CDR3 in amino acids: CASTPNLNSPLHF. CDR3 bases: TGTGCCAGCACCCCCAACTTGAATTCACCCCTCCACTTT.

V is TRBV5-6 and J is TRBJ1-6, with a weak D call TRBD1 (5 bases). Germline V gene sequence: CDR1 SGHDT, CDR2 YYEEEE. Trimming stripped 2 bases from V and 8 bases from J, with 5 bases between. The CDR3 extends over 12 amino acids. The CDR3 here is CASSLGDSPLHF. The CDR3 DNA reads as TGTGCCAGCAGCTTAGGGGATTCACCCCTCCACTTT.

The V and J genes are TRBV30 and TRBJ2-2, with D unresolved. CDR3 length: 13 amino acids. Trimming left V 0 bases short and J 4 bases short, with 6 bases between. Germline V CDR1 and CDR2: GTSNPN, SVGIG (reference sequence). CDR3 sequence: CAWSVLTTGELFF. The CDR3 DNA reads as TGTGCCTGGAGTGTGCTAACCACCGGGGAGCTGTTTTTT. Full variable domain (remainder filled in from reference TRBV30 and TRBJ2-2): SQTIHQWPATLVQPVGSPLSLECTVEGTSNPNLYWYRQAAGRGLQLLFYSVGIGQISSEVPQNLSASRPQDRQFILSSKKLLLSDSGFYLCAWSVLTTGELFFGEGSRLTVL.

This clone was found once. This chain uses TRBV5-1 with TRBJ1-2, with a possible D match to TRBD1 (5 bases). Trimming shortened V by 0 bases and J by 8 bases, and 11 bases separated the two germline ends. The germline gives CDR1 SGHRS, CDR2 YFSETQ. This CDR3 has 13 residues. CDR3 sequence reads: CASSLAGGGGYTF. CDR3 nucleotides: TGCGCCAGCAGCTTGGCCGGGGGAGGAGGCTACACCTTC.

CDR3 protein: CASSLGTASYEQYF. DNA of the CDR3: TGTGCCAGCAGCTTGGGGACAGCTTCCTACGAGCAGTACTTC. The chain links TRBV6-5 to TRBJ2-7; TRBD1 aligns across 7 bases. Germline lookup yields CDR1 MNHEY and CDR2 SVGAGI. V dropped 6 bases and J dropped 1; count of bases not matched to a gene: 6. This CDR3 has 14 residues.

The chain recombines TRBV27 with TRBJ1-1; D gene uncertain. Trimming removed 3 bases from V and 0 bases from J, with 14 bases in between. The germline V gene has CDR1 MNHEY and CDR2 SMNVEV (reference sequence). This CDR3 has 16 residues. For the CDR3, the DNA is TGTGCCAGCAGTTTTTCTTCAGCGGGCTTGAACACTGAAGCTTTCTTT. Translation: CASSFSSAGLNTEAFF.

CDR3 amino acids: CASSYSYRAYEQYV. In nucleotides, the CDR3 is TGTGCCAGCAGTTACTCGTACCGCGCCTACGAGCAGTACGTC. The chain combines TRBV6-5 with TRBJ2-7; D is unclear. The CDR3 sequence is 14 residues long. Germline V gives CDR1 MNHEY, CDR2 SVGAGI. V was trimmed by 0 bases and J by 2 bases, leaving 8 bases between them.

The rearrangement links TRBV3-1 (or the pseudogene TRBV3-2) to TRBJ1-2; 10 bases fit TRBD1. CDR3 length: 14 amino acids. V dropped 0 bases and J dropped 7; count of bases not matched to a gene: 2. Germline loops: CDR1 LGHDT, CDR2 YNNKEL (reference sequence). CDR3 DNA: TGTGCCAGCAGCCAAGAAGGGGACAGGGGTGGCTACACCTTC. Its translation is CASSQEGDRGGYTF.

V is TRBV2 and J is TRBJ2-3, with 7 bases identical to TRBD2. Looked up from germline, CDR1 is SNHLY and CDR2 is FYNNEI. The junction had 10 bases not matched to a gene; V was cut back by 8 bases and J by 2 bases. This CDR3 comprises 15 residues. CDR3 sequence reads: CASDRSGATTDTQYF. The CDR3 nucleotides read TGTGCCAGCGATAGAAGCGGGGCGACCACAGATACGCAGTATTTT.

This clone was picked up one time. The chain couples TRBV9 to TRBJ2-5; 8 positions match TRBD2. Germline CDR1 reads SGDLS; CDR2 reads YYNGEE. V dropped 0 bases and J dropped 5; count of bases not matched to a gene: 9. The CDR3 runs 16 residues. The CDR3 DNA follows: TGTGCCAGCAGCGTAGATTCCGGGGGGGCCGGGGAGACCCAGTACTTC. Amino acids: CASSVDSGGAGETQYF.

This chain joins TRBV20-1 and TRBJ2-3, with D perhaps matching TRBD1 (6 bases). Trimming removed 4 bases at V and 5 bases at J, with 7 bases between. Germline CDR1 and CDR2: DFQATT and SNEGSKA (reference sequence). CDR3 length equals 11 residues. This CDR3 reads CSAKTGDTQYF. CDR3 coding DNA: TGCAGTGCTAAGACAGGAGATACGCAGTATTTT.

The rearrangement uses TRBV24-1 and TRBJ1-2; 10 bases match TRBD1. The J segment lost 7 bases and the V segment lost 3 bases, leaving 10 bases of the junction unmatched. The CDR3 runs to 16 residues. Germline V lookup: CDR1 KGHDR, CDR2 SFDVKD. The CDR3: CATSDASRTGGIGYTF. CDR3 sequence (DNA): TGTGCCACCAGTGATGCTAGTCGGACAGGGGGGATTGGCTACACCTTC.

The gene calls are TRBV7-2 and TRBJ2-5, with D unclear. The length of the CDR3 is 13 residues. The germline V gene has CDR1 SGHTA and CDR2 FQGNSA. The V and J ends lost 3 bases and 4 bases respectively, with 9 bases between them. CDR3 nucleotides: TGTGCCAGCAGCTTTACTGGTACAGAGACCCAGTACTTC. This gives the protein CASSFTGTETQYF.

The chain recombines TRBV21-1 with TRBJ2-7; no check of the table's D call, TRBD1, against the DNA was made. TRBV21-1 is a listed pseudogene. The CDR3 has 16 residues. The CDR3 sequence is CASSGRPLRHPYEQYV. For the CDR3, the DNA is TGTGCCAGCAGCGGGCGACCGTTGCGCCATCCCTACGAGCAGTACGTC.

The J gene is TRBJ1-2, the V gene TRBV28; TRBD1 might be the D (6 bases). Germline CDR1 MDHEN, CDR2 SYDVKM. Trimming took 7 bases from V and 1 from J, leaving 7 bases between them. CDR3 length equals 12 residues. The CDR3 spells CASKQGNYGYTF. CDR3 nucleotides: TGTGCCAGCAAACAGGGTAACTATGGCTACACCTTC.

V and J are TRBV24-1 and TRBJ1-4; D uncertain. CDR1 and CDR2 from the germline V gene are KGHDR and SFDVKD. V was pared by 7 bases and J by 5 bases, with 10 bases between. This CDR3 has 13 amino acids. The CDR3 coding sequence is TGTGCCACCAGAGCGGCACCAAATGAAAAACTGTTTTTT. Its protein product is CATRAAPNEKLFF.

This chain connects TRBV19 to TRBJ1-2; D gene ambiguous. CDR1 and CDR2 from the germline V gene are LNHDA and SQIVND (reference sequence). There are 16 residues in the CDR3. The V and J ends lost 4 bases and 4 bases respectively, with 19 bases between them. CDR3 nucleotide sequence: TGTGCCAGTAGTAGGGGAAGCGGGAAGTACGGCTATGGCTACACCTTC. Translation: CASSRGSGKYGYGYTF.

CDR3 bases: TGTGCCAGCAGTTTATTGTCAGGGAGCACAGATACGCAGTATTTT. Its translation is CASSLLSGSTDTQYF. The chain recombines TRBV27 with TRBJ2-3, with TRBD1 as a possible D gene (5 bases). The V and J ends lost 1 base and 0 bases respectively, with 8 bases between them. The CDR3 length is 15 residues. Germline V CDR1 and CDR2: MNHEY, SMNVEV (reference sequence).

V and J are TRBV10-3 and TRBJ2-3; TRBD2 aligns across 8 bases. The trim removed 0 bases at V and 1 base at J, leaving 0 bases unmatched. Germline V CDR1 and CDR2: ENHRY, SYGVKD. The CDR3 runs 15 residues. The CDR3 DNA reads as TGTGCCATCAGTGAGTCTAGCGGGGGCACAGATACGCAGTATTTT. It yields the protein CAISESSGGTDTQYF.

This rearrangement joins TRBV18 to TRBJ1-2; D might be TRBD1 (6 bases). Germline values: CDR1 KGHSH, CDR2 LQKENI. The germline V and J ends were trimmed by 0 bases and 6 bases, with 14 bases remaining between them. CDR3 length equals 15 residues. In DNA form, the CDR3 reads TGTGCCAGCTCACCACCGGGGACATATTTTCATGGCTACACCTTC. This sequence encodes CASSPPGTYFHGYTF.

The chain recombines TRBV19 with TRBJ2-3; D remains unclear. The CDR3 spans 13 residues. The ends were cut back, 5 bases at V and 5 bases at J, with 11 bases in the middle. CDR1 and CDR2 (germline): LNHDA, SQIVND (reference sequence). The CDR3 is CASSERGIDTQYF. Here the CDR3 DNA reads TGTGCCAGTAGTGAGCGAGGTATAGATACGCAGTATTTT.